These 15 T cell receptor beta chains came from one sample sequenced in a study of vaccination and CD4 T cells after COVID-19. The Oncomine TCR Beta short-read assay was applied to DNA of cultured CD4+ T cells. TCRdb re-analysed the PCR reads in MiXCR, keeping a single row per CDR3 protein. The data show some 12,000 distinct CDR3 sequences, approximately 20% seen once. No cognate antigen is known for these TCRs. Sample treatment: approximately nine-day PBMC culture with coronavirus spike peptide pools or control peptides (ViraFEST assay). Material: CD4+ T cells from blood, cultured in vitro, obtained after SARS-CoV-2 vaccination. The receptors come from a human donor who had recovered from COVID-19.

The chain employs TRBV5-8 and TRBJ2-5; D possibly corresponds to TRBD1 (6 bases). The CDR3 totals 12 residues. Trimming removed 6 bases at V and 4 bases at J, with 10 bases between. CDR1 is SGHTS, CDR2 YDEGEE, per germline. The CDR3 DNA reads TGTGCCAGCATTTACAGGGCAGAGACCCAGTACTTC. The encoded protein is CASIYRAETQYF.

On this clonotype: The final CDR3 position lacks the conserved phenylalanine or tryptophan, pointing to a likely read error. The CDR3 is CASSREETQYL. The DNA of the CDR3 is TGTGCCAGCAGCCGCGAGGAGACCCAGTACCTC. The rearrangement joins TRBV7-8 to TRBJ2-5; no clear D gene. Trimming stripped 5 bases from V and 5 bases from J, with 6 bases between. There are 11 residues in the CDR3. Germline assignment: CDR1 SGHVS and CDR2 FQNEAQ.

This clonotype turned up a few times. The V call is TRBV7-7, the J call TRBJ2-5, with 12 bases that match TRBD2. The CDR3 has 15 residues. After removal of 1 base from V and 4 bases from J, the junction contained 1 base not matched to a gene. CDR1 is SSHAT, CDR2 FNYEAQ, per germline (reference sequence). The CDR3 nucleotides are TGTGCCAGCAGCTTAGGGGGACTAGCGGGAGAGACCCAGTACTTC. It specifies CASSLGGLAGETQYF.

The chain combines TRBV7-2 with TRBJ2-1; TRBD2 might be the D (5 bases). This CDR3 spans 13 amino acids. Trimming removed 2 bases at V and 9 bases at J, with 11 bases between. The germline V gene encodes CDR1 SGHTA and CDR2 FQGNSA. CDR3 DNA sequence: TGTGCCAGCAGCTTAATCCAAGGGAGTGAGCAGTTCTTC. Translated, it gives CASSLIQGSEQFF.

The table lists this clonotype with a few counts. The V and J genes are TRBV6-2 or TRBV6-3 and TRBJ2-1; the match to TRBD2 covers 8 bases. After removal of 5 bases from V and 5 bases from J, the junction contained 20 bases not matched to a gene. The V gene's germline CDR1 is MNHEY and CDR2 SVGEGT. The CDR3 has 19 residues. CDR3 residues: CASSQQILAAINTNNEQFF. The DNA for the CDR3 is TGTGCCAGCAGTCAACAAATACTAGCGGCAATTAATACGAACAATGAGCAGTTCTTC.

By proportion, this clonotype is medium-sized (0.01 to 0.1%). The chain carries TRBV6-2 or TRBV6-3 and TRBJ1-1; D might be TRBD1 (6 bases). V gave up 8 bases and J gave up 1 base, with 11 bases separating them. Germline CDR1 MNHEY, CDR2 SVGEGT. The CDR3 totals 13 residues. The CDR3 region is CASVFRGNTEAFF. In DNA form, the CDR3 reads TGTGCCAGCGTATTCAGGGGGAACACTGAAGCTTTCTTT.

This clonotype occurred a few times. This sequence joins TRBV12-3 or TRBV12-4 and TRBJ2-7; 9 bases agree with TRBD2. J lost 1 base, V lost 3 bases, and 4 bases had no gene match. The CDR3 runs to 15 residues. CDR3 DNA: TGTGCCAGCAGTTTGAGGACTAGCGATTCCTACGAGCAGTACTTC. Its translation: CASSLRTSDSYEQYF.

The chain employs TRBV7-2 and TRBJ2-5, with D perhaps assigned TRBD1 or TRBD2 (6 bases each). The CDR3 loop spans 16 amino acids. Germline-derived CDR1 and CDR2 are SGHTA and FQGNSA. Trimming stripped 4 bases from V and 4 bases from J, with 19 bases between. The chain's CDR3 is CASSSSGAYFIETQYF. CDR3 DNA: TGTGCCAGCAGCTCTTCGGGGGCCTATTTTATAGAGACCCAGTACTTC. Combining the CDR3 with reference TRBV7-2 and TRBJ2-5 gives the whole variable domain GAGVSQSPSNKVTEKGKDVELRCDPISGHTALYWYRQSLGQGLEFLIYFQGNSAPDKSGLPSDRFSAERTGGSVSTLTIQRTQQEDSAVYLCASSSSGAYFIETQYFGPGTRLLVL.

The V call is TRBV20-1, the J call TRBJ2-3, with D hard to call. Germline-derived CDR1 and CDR2 are DFQATT and SNEGSKA (reference sequence). The germline V and J ends were trimmed by 3 bases and 0 bases, with 7 bases remaining between them. The CDR3 is 13 amino acids. CDR3 DNA: TGCAGTGCTAGGGCGGTGAGCACAGATACGCAGTATTTT. It specifies CSARAVSTDTQYF.

The chain recombines TRBV12-5 with TRBJ2-5; TRBD1 matches 7 bases. There are 15 residues in the CDR3. Germline V gene sequence: CDR1 LGHNT, CDR2 FRNRAP. V trimming: 1 base; J trimming: 2 bases; junction bases outside the gene matches: 4. The CDR3 DNA is TGTGCTAGTGGTTTGGGGGGACAGCAACAAGAGACCCAGTACTTC. This gives the protein CASGLGGQQQETQYF.

This clonotype was detected a few times. The CDR3 sequence is CASGPFRGGPSETQYF. DNA of the CDR3: TGTGCCAGTGGGCCCTTCAGGGGAGGGCCCTCAGAGACCCAGTACTTC. The rearrangement uses TRBV5-4 and TRBJ2-5, with a possible D match to TRBD2 (7 bases). The V end lost 8 bases, the J end lost 4 bases, and 24 bases lay between the germline ends. The CDR3 consists of 16 residues. The germline V gene encodes CDR1 SGHNT and CDR2 YYREEE (reference sequence).

This clonotype has only a few counts. The rearrangement links TRBV11-2 to TRBJ2-5; 10 nucleotides align to TRBD1. This CDR3 has 18 residues. V was pared by 5 bases and J by 2 bases, with 14 bases of the junction left unmatched. Germline V gene sequence: CDR1 SGHAT, CDR2 FQNNGV. CDR3: CASSPRQGAGGRQETQYF. CDR3 sequence (DNA): TGTGCCAGCAGCCCACGACAGGGGGCCGGGGGTAGGCAAGAGACCCAGTACTTC.

This clonotype showed up just a few times. The rearrangement joins TRBV4-2 to TRBJ2-5; 7 bases agree with TRBD1. Germline CDR1 reads LGHNA; CDR2 reads YNFKEQ. V was clipped by 2 bases and J by 13 bases; unmatched bases: 10. The CDR3 runs to 13 residues. CDR3: CASSQRDSVYLYF. As DNA, the CDR3 is TGTGCCAGCAGCCAACGGGACAGCGTATATCTGTACTTC.

This clonotype showed up just a few times. The rearrangement joins TRBV4-2 to TRBJ1-5; D may be TRBD1 (6 bases). This CDR3 has 15 amino acids. Trimming took off 1 base at V and 4 bases at J, with 11 bases between the two ends. Per germline, CDR1 LGHNA and CDR2 YNFKEQ. CDR3 sequence reads: CASSQAVQGNQPQHF. The CDR3 DNA follows: TGTGCCAGCAGCCAAGCGGTACAGGGTAATCAGCCCCAGCATTTT.

This clonotype has only a few counts. The rearrangement uses TRBV7-9 and TRBJ1-1; no clear D. The CDR3 totals 13 residues. The germline V gene has CDR1 SEHNR and CDR2 FQNEAQ (reference sequence). With 5 bases removed from V and 6 bases from J, the gap between germline ends came to 13 bases. CDR3 coding DNA: TGTGCCAGCAGCCATAGAGGGTGGGCTGAAGCTTTCTTT. This encodes CASSHRGWAEAFF.